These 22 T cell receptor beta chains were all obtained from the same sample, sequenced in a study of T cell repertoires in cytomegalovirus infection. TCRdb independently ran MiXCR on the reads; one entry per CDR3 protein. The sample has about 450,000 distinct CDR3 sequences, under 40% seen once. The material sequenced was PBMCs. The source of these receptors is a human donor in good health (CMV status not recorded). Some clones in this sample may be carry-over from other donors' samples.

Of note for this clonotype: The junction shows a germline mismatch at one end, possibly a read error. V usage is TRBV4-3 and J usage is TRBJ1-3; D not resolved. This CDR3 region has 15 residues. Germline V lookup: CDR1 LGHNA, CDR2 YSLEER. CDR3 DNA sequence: TGCGCCAGCAGCCAAGGATTGGGTGCCGGAAACACCCTATATTTT. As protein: CASSQGLGAGNTLYF.

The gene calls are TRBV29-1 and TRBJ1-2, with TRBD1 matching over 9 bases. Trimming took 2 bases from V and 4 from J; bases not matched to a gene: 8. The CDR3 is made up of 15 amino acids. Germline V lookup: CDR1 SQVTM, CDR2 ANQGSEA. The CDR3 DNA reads TGCAGCGTTGAAACCGGGACAGGGTTTGGCTATGGCTACACCTTC. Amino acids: CSVETGTGFGYGYTF.

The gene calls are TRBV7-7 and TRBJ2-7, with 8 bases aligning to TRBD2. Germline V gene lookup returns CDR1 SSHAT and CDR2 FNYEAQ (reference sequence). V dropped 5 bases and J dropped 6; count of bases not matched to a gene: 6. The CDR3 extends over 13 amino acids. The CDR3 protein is CASSAGGGAEQYF. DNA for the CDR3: TGTGCCAGCAGCGCCGGGGGGGGGGCCGAGCAGTACTTC.

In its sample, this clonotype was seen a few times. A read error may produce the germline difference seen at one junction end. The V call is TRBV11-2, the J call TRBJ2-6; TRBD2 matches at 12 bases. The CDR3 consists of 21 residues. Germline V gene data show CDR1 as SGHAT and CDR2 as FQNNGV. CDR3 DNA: TGTGCCAGCAGCTTACAAACAAGACTAGCGGGGGCGGTCTCTAGGGCCAACGTCCTGACTTTC. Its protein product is CASSLQTRLAGAVSRANVLTF.

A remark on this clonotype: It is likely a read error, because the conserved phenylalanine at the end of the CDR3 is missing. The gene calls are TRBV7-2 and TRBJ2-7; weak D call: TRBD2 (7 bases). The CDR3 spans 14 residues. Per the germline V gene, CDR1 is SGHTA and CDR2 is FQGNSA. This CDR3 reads CASRGGGTVYDQYL. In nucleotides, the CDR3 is TGTGCCAGCCGCGGGGGCGGAACAGTCTACGATCAGTACTTA.

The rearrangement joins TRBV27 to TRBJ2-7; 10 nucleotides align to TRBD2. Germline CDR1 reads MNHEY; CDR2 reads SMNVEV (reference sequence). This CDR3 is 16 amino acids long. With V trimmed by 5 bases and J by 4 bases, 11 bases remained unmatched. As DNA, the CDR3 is TGTGCCAGCAGTCCCCCTCCTAGCGGGGGCTTGTACGAGCAGTACTTC. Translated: CASSPPPSGGLYEQYF.

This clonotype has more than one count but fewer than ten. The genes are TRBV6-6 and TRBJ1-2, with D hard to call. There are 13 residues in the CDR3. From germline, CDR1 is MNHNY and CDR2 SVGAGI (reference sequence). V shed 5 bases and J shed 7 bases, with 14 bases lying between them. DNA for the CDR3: TGTGCCAGCAGTCCCCCTTCCCTGAGTGGCTACACCTTC. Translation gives CASSPPSLSGYTF.

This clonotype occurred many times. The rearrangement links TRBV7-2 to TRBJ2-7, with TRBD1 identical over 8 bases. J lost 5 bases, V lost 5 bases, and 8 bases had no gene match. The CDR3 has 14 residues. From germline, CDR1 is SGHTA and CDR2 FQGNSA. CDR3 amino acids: CASSTAGGPNEQYF. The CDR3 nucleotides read TGTGCCAGCAGCACCGCAGGGGGCCCCAACGAGCAGTACTTC. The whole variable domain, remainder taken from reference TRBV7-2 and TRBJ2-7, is GAGVSQSPSNKVTEKGKDVELRCDPISGHTALYWYRQSLGQGLEFLIYFQGNSAPDKSGLPSDRFSAERTGGSVSTLTIQRTQQEDSAVYLCASSTAGGPNEQYFGPGTRLTVT.

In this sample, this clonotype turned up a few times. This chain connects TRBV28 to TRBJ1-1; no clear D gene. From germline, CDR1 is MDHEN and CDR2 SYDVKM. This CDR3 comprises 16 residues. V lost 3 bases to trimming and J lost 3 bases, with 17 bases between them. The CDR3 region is CASSFLPGKWDTEAFF. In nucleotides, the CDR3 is TGTGCCAGCAGTTTTCTGCCCGGGAAGTGGGACACTGAAGCTTTCTTT.

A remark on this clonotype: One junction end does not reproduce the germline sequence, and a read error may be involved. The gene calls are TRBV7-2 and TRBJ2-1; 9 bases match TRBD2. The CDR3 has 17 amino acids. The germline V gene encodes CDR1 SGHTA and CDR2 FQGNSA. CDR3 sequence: CASRPLGGGENDNEQLF. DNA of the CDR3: TGTGCCAGCCGCCCTTTGGGCGGGGGGGAAAACGACAATGAGCAGTTATTC.

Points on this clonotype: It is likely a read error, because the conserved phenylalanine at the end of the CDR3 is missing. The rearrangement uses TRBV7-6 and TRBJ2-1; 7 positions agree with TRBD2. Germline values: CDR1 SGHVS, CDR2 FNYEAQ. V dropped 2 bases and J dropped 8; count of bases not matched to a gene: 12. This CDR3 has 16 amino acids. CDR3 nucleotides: TGTGCCAGCAGCTTATGGGTGGGGGGGGGAGTGCATGAGCAGTTCTTA. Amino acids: CASSLWVGGGVHEQFL.

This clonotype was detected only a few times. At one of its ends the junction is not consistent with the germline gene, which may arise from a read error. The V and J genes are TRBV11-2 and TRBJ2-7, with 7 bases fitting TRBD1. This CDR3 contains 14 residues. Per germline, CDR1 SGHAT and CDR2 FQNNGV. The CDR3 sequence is CASSFGTEGYERYF. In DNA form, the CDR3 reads TGTGCCAGCAGCTTCGGGACAGAGGGCTACGAGCGGTACTTC.

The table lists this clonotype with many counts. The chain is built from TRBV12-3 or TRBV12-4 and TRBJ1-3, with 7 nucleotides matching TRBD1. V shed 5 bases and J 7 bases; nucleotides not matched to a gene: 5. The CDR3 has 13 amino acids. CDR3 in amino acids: CASSQTGRNTIYF. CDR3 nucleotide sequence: TGTGCCAGCAGTCAGACAGGGCGGAACACCATATATTTT.

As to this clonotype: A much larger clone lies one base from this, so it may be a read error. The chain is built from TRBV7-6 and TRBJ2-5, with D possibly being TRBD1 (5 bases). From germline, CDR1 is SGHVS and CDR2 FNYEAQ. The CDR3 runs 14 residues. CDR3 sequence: CASSPRGGQEIQYF. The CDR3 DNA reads TGTGCCAGCAGCCCAAGGGGCGGTCAAGAGATCCAGTACTTC.

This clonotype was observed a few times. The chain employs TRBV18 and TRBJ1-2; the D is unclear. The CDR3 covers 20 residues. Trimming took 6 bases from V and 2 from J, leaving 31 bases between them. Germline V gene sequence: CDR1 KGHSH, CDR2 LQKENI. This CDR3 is CASSQIVDFPGSPLNYGYTF. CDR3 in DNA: TGTGCCAGCTCCCAGATAGTCGATTTCCCGGGATCTCCGCTCAACTATGGCTACACCTTC.

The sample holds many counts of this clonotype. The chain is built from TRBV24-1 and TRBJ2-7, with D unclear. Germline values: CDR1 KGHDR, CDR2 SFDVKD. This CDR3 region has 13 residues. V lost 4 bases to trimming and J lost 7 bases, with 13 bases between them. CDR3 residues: CATSDRRWGEQYF. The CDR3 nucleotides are TGTGCCACCAGTGACCGCCGCTGGGGAGAGCAGTACTTC.

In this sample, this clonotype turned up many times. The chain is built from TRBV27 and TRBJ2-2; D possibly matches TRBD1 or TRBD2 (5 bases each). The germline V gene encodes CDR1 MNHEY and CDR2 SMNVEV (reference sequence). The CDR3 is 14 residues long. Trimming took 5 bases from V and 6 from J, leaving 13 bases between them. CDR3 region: CASSPAVGAGELFF. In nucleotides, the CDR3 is TGTGCCAGCAGTCCCGCGGTGGGGGCCGGGGAGCTGTTTTTT.

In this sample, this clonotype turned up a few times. The CDR3 is CATTPGTGGRTEAFF. The CDR3 DNA reads as TGTGCCACCACCCCCGGGACAGGGGGGAGGACTGAAGCTTTCTTT. V gene TRBV2 combines with J gene TRBJ1-1; 11 bases map to TRBD1. The V gene's germline CDR1 is SNHLY and CDR2 FYNNEI. V lost 10 bases to trimming and J lost 5 bases; unmatched junction nucleotides: 12. The CDR3 is 15 residues long. Looking up the rest from reference TRBV2 and TRBJ1-1 gives the full variable domain: EPEVTQTPSHQVTQMGQEVILRCVPISNHLYFYWYRQILGQKVEFLVSFYNNEISEKSEIFDDQFSVERPDGSNFTLKIRSTKLEDSAMYFCATTPGTGGRTEAFFGQGTRLTVV.

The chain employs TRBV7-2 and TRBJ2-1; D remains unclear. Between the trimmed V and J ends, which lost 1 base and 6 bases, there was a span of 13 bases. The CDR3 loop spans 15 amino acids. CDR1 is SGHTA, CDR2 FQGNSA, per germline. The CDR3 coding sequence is TGTGCCAGCAGCTTAGATACGGCGAACGCCAATGAGCAGTTCTTC. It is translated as CASSLDTANANEQFF.

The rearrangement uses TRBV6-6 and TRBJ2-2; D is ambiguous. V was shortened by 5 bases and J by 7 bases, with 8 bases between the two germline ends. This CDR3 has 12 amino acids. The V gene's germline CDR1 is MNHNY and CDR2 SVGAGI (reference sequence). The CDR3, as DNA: TGTGCCAGCAGTCGAGATGTCGGGGAGCTGTTTTTT. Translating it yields CASSRDVGELFF.

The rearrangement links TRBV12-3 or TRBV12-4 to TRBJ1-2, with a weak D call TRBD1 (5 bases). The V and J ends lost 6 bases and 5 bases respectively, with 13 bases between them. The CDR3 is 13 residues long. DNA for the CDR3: TGTGCCAGCAGCCAAAGTGGGGGGTATGGCTACACCTTC. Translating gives CASSQSGGYGYTF.

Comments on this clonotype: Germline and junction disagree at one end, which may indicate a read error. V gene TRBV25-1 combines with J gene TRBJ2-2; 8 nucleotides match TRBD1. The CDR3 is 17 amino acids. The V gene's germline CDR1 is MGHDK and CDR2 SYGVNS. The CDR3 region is CASTPGPTGAGTGGLFF. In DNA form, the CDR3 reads TGTGCCAGCACCCCAGGCCCGACAGGGGCGGGCACCGGGGGGCTGTTTTTT. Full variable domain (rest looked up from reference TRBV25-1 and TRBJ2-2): EADIYQTPRYLVIGTGKKITLECSQTMGHDKMYWYQQDPGMELHLIHYSYGVNSTEKGDLSSESTVSRIRTEHFPLTLESARPSHTSQYLCASTPGPTGAGTGGLFFGEGSRLTVL.